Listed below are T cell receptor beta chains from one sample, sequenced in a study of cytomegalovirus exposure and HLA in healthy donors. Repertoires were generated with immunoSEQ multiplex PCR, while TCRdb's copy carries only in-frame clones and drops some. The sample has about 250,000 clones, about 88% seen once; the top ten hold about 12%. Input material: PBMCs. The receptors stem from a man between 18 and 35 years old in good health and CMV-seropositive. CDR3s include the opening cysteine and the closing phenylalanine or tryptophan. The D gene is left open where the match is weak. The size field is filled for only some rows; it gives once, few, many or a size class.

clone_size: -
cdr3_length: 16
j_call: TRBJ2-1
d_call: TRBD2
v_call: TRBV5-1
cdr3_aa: CASSSPGLAGVNEQFF
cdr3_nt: TGCGCCAGCAGCTCTCCGGGACTAGCGGGAGTAAATGAGCAGTTCTTC

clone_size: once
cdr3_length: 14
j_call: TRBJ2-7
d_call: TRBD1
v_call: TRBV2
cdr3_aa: CASKRSGGSYEQYF
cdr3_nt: TGTGCCAGCAAGAGATCAGGGGGCTCCTACGAGCAGTACTTC

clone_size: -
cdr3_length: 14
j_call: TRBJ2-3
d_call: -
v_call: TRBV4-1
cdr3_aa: CASSQVVGVDTQYF
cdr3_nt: TGCGCCAGCAGCCAAGTGGTGGGAGTAGATACGCAGTATTTT

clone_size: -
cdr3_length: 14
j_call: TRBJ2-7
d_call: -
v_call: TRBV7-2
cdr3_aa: CASSRTGTPREQYF
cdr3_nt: TGTGCCAGCAGCCGAACCGGGACTCCACGGGAGCAGTACTTC

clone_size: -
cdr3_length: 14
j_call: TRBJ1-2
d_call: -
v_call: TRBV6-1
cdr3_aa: CASSDQRDSYGYTF
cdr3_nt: TGTGCCAGCAGTGACCAAAGAGACAGCTATGGCTACACCTTC

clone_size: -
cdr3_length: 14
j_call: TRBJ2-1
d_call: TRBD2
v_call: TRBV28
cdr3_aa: CASSFVASGLRQFF
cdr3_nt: TGTGCCAGCAGTTTCGTAGCTAGCGGCCTCAGGCAGTTCTTC

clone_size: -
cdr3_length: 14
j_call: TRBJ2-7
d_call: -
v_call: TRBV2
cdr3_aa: CASSVTGPSYEQYF
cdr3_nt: TGTGCCAGCAGCGTGACGGGACCCTCCTACGAGCAGTACTTC

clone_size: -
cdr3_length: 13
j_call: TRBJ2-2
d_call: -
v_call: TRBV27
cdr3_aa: CASSLTVRGRLFF
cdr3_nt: TGTGCCAGCAGTTTAACGGTTCGAGGAAGGCTGTTTTTT

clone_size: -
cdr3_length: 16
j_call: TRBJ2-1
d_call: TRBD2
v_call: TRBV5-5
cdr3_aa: CASSLESSGVYNEQFF
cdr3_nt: TGTGCCAGCAGCTTGGAGTCTAGCGGGGTCTACAATGAGCAGTTCTTC

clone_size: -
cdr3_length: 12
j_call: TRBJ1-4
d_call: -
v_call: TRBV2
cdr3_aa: CASGGNREKLFF
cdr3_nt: TGTGCCTCGGGGGGTAACCGGGAAAAACTGTTTTTT

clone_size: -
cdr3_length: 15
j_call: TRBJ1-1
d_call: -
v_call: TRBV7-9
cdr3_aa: CASSLGGRVNTEAFF
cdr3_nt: TGTGCCAGCAGCTTAGGAGGACGGGTGAACACTGAAGCTTTCTTT

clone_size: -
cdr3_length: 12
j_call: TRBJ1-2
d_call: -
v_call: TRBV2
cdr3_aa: CAGLRAAYGYTF
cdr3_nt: TGTGCGGGCTTGCGGGCAGCCTATGGCTACACCTTC

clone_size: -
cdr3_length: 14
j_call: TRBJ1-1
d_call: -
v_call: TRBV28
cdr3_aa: CASKYGRRNTEAFF
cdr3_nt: TGTGCCAGCAAATACGGGCGGAGGAACACTGAAGCTTTCTTT

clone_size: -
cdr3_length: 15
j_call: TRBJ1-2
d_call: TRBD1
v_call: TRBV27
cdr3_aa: CASSLSRDRLRGYTF
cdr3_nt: TGTGCCAGCAGTTTGTCACGGGACAGGCTCCGAGGCTACACCTTC

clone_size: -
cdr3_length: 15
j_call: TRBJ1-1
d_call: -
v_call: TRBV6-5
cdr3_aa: CASSYIPGLTTEAFF
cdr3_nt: TGTGCCAGCAGTTACATCCCTGGACTGACTACTGAAGCTTTCTTT

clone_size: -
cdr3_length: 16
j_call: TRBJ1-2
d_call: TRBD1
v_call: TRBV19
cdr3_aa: CASKEGTAGGMWGYTF
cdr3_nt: TGTGCCAGTAAAGAGGGAACGGCAGGGGGCATGTGGGGCTACACCTTC

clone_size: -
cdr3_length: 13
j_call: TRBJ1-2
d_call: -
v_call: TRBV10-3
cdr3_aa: CAIRPQDNYGYTF
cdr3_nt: TGTGCCATCAGGCCACAGGATAACTATGGCTACACCTTC

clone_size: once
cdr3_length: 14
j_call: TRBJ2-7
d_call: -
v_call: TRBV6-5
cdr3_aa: CASSYSVQDYEQYF
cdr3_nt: TGTGCCAGCAGTTACTCGGTGCAGGACTACGAGCAGTACTTC

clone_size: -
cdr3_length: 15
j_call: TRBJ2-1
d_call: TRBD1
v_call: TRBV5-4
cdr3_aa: CASSLNRGTYNEQFF
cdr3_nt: TGTGCCAGCAGCTTAAACAGGGGTACCTACAATGAGCAGTTCTTC

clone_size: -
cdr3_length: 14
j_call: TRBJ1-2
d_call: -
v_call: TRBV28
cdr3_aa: CASSPGDTSYGYTF
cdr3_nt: TGTGCCAGCAGTCCGGGGGACACCTCCTATGGCTACACCTTC